The 28 T cell receptor beta chains in this list originate from one sample, sequenced in a study of OX40 agonist ivuxolimab in advanced cancers. The library was generated by the immunoSEQ multiplex PCR assay. TCRdb re-hosts the immuneACCESS table, in-frame sequences only. Its copies lack some clones; in the studies checked, an unresolved V gene accounts for under half of them, and the cause for the rest is not known. Within this sample are fewer than 85,000 clones, with 80% to 95% of them counted one time only. Of the sample, approximately 0.41% is held by the ten largest clones. Here the sequenced sample was CD4+ or CD8+ T cells sorted from blood, taken in a trial of the OX40 agonist ivuxolimab. These receptors were taken from an adult with an advanced solid tumor such as melanoma, head and neck, liver or kidney cancer.

The chain is built from TRBV11-3 and TRBJ2-1; D is perhaps TRBD1 (7 bases). Deletions cut 7 bases from V and 3 bases from J, with 13 bases between. The CDR3 sequence is 14 residues long. The germline V gene has CDR1 SGHNT and CDR2 YENEEA. The CDR3: CASNRGGDYNEQFF. The CDR3 DNA sequence: TGTGCCAGCAACAGGGGCGGGGACTACAATGAGCAGTTCTTC. Complete variable domain (other parts from reference TRBV11-3 and TRBJ2-1): EAGVVQSPRYKIIEKKQPVAFWCNPISGHNTLYWYLQNLGQGPELLIRYENEEAVDDSQLPKDRFSAERLKGVDSTLKIQPAELGDSAVYLCASNRGGDYNEQFFGPGTRLTVL.

The chain has TRBV11-2 and TRBJ2-2; D not resolved. V lost 10 bases, J lost 2 bases, and 20 bases lay in between. CDR3 length equals 16 residues. CDR1 and CDR2 from the germline V gene are SGHAT and FQNNGV. The CDR3 DNA reads TGTGCCACCCCTACAGTACCTAGTGTCAACACCGGGGAGCTGTTTTTT. Its translation: CATPTVPSVNTGELFF. Using reference TRBV11-2 and TRBJ2-2 for the parts outside the CDR3, the full variable domain is EAGVAQSPRYKIIEKRQSVAFWCNPISGHATLYWYQQILGQGPKLLIQFQNNGVVDDSQLPKDRFSAERLKGVDSTLKIQPAKLEDSAVYLCATPTVPSVNTGELFFGEGSRLTVL.

This clone was detected once. This chain links TRBV7-2 with TRBJ2-1, with D perhaps assigned TRBD1 or TRBD2 (5 bases each). The CDR3 has 15 amino acids. Germline-derived CDR1 and CDR2 are SGHTA and FQGNSA. V shed 5 bases and J shed 8 bases, with 19 bases lying between them. CDR3 in amino acids: CASSQTGTRGHEQFF. The CDR3 coding sequence is TGTGCCAGCAGCCAGACCGGGACGCGCGGGCATGAGCAGTTCTTC.

This rearrangement joins TRBV6-5 to TRBJ2-1, with unresolved D. V lost 2 bases to trimming and J lost 11 bases, with 7 bases between them. The CDR3 consists of 11 residues. Germline loops: CDR1 MNHEY, CDR2 SVGAGI. The CDR3 DNA reads TGTGCCAGCAGTTACCTGGGGAAGCAGTTCTTC. It translates to CASSYLGKQFF.

The V gene is TRBV19, the J gene TRBJ1-2; D ambiguous. The CDR3 is 13 residues long. The V gene's germline CDR1 is LNHDA and CDR2 SQIVND (reference sequence). Trimming pared 6 bases from V and 8 bases from J, leaving 16 bases between. DNA for the CDR3: TGTGCCAGTAGCGATCGTGGGCAGGAGGGCTACACCTTC. Translating it yields CASSDRGQEGYTF.

The chain joins TRBV10-1 to TRBJ1-1; D remains unclear. There are 15 residues in the CDR3. From germline, CDR1 is WNHNN and CDR2 SYGVQD (reference sequence). V shed 3 bases and J shed 1 base, with 12 bases lying between them. The CDR3 coding sequence is TGCGCCAGCAGTGAAGAGGTCAGCCAGAACACTGAAGCTTTCTTT. Its translation: CASSEEVSQNTEAFF.

The chain carries TRBV6-6 and TRBJ1-1; D is unresolved. The ends were cut back, 8 bases at V and 8 bases at J, with 18 bases in the middle. The CDR3 is made up of 13 amino acids. Germline V gives CDR1 MNHNY, CDR2 SVGAGI (reference sequence). DNA of the CDR3: TGTGCCAGCCGCCTACGACCCAATAAAGAAGCTTTCTTT. Protein product: CASRLRPNKEAFF.

The chain recombines TRBV7-9 with TRBJ2-5; TRBD2 aligns across 10 bases. Per germline, CDR1 SEHNR and CDR2 FQNEAQ (reference sequence). With V trimmed by 5 bases and J by 4 bases, 4 bases remained unmatched. The CDR3 is 14 amino acids. CDR3 coding DNA: TGTGCCAGCAGCGAGTTAGCGGGGGGAGAGACCCAGTACTTC. As protein: CASSELAGGETQYF.

This sequence joins TRBV18 and TRBJ1-5, with unresolved D. The CDR3 extends over 14 amino acids. CDR1 is KGHSH, CDR2 LQKENI, per germline. V was trimmed by 3 bases and J by 5 bases, leaving 11 bases between them. Written as DNA, the CDR3 is TGTGCCAGCTCACCCTCCGACCGGGATCAGCCCCAGCATTTT. Translated, it gives CASSPSDRDQPQHF.

J is TRBJ1-2 and V is TRBV18; maybe TRBD1 (5 bases). V was pared by 3 bases and J by 4 bases, with 15 bases between. This CDR3 is built from 15 residues. The germline CDR1 and CDR2 sequences are KGHSH and LQKENI. DNA for the CDR3: TGTGCCAGCTCACCGCGGGGGGACCCTGGCTATGGCTACACCTTC. This sequence encodes CASSPRGDPGYGYTF.

The chain has TRBV5-6 and TRBJ1-4; D gene unclear. The V gene's germline CDR1 is SGHDT and CDR2 YYEEEE. The CDR3 contains 17 residues. The V end was cut by 4 bases, the J end by 3 bases, with 19 bases between. Here the CDR3 DNA reads TGTGCCAGCAGCCGTATTTCGGGCGGTGCTTCTAATGAAAAACTGTTTTTT. Translated: CASSRISGGASNEKLFF.

The genes are TRBV30 and TRBJ2-7; no clear D. This CDR3 spans 15 amino acids. CDR1 GTSNPN and CDR2 SVGIG come from the germline V gene (reference sequence). Between the trimmed V and J ends, which lost 2 bases and 0 bases, there was a span of 14 bases. This CDR3 reads CAWSRGVYLSYEQYF. The CDR3 DNA is TGTGCCTGGAGTCGCGGCGTCTACCTCTCCTACGAGCAGTACTTC.

This chain joins TRBV7-9 and TRBJ2-2; 15 bases match TRBD2. Germline assignment: CDR1 SEHNR and CDR2 FQNEAQ (reference sequence). V trimming: 5 bases; J trimming: 0 bases; junction bases outside the gene matches: 4. The CDR3 sequence is 18 residues long. The CDR3 DNA follows: TGTGCCAGCAGCCCCGGGACTAGCGGGAGGACGAACACCGGGGAGCTGTTTTTT. Residues: CASSPGTSGRTNTGELFF.

The chain has TRBV5-1 and TRBJ2-2; a weak D match, TRBD1 (5 bases). The V gene lost 4 bases and the J gene lost 2 bases, with 12 bases spanning the gap. The CDR3 spans 15 residues. Germline loops: CDR1 SGHRS, CDR2 YFSETQ. This chain's CDR3 is CASSPGRTNTGELFF. The CDR3 DNA follows: TGCGCCAGCAGCCCAGGCCGGACAAACACCGGGGAGCTGTTTTTT.

This clone is a singleton in its sample. This chain connects TRBV10-2 to TRBJ2-3; no clear D. The CDR3 extends over 12 amino acids. Deletions cut 0 bases from V and 8 bases from J, with 6 bases between. In germline, CDR1 is WSHSY, CDR2 SAAADI. The CDR3 protein is CASSESRFTQYF. CDR3 DNA: TGCGCCAGCAGTGAGTCTAGATTTACGCAGTATTTT.

This clone was counted between two and nine times. This rearrangement joins TRBV6-1 to TRBJ2-5, with TRBD1 as a possible D gene (5 bases). Trimming left V 4 bases short and J 5 bases short, with 11 bases between. Looked up from germline, CDR1 is MNHNS and CDR2 is SASEGT. This CDR3 is 13 amino acids long. CDR3 DNA sequence: TGTGCCAGCAGTGGGCAGGGTCGCGAGACCCAGTACTTC. Protein sequence: CASSGQGRETQYF.

This rearrangement joins TRBV23-1 to TRBJ2-3; the D call may be TRBD1 or TRBD2 (5 bases each). TRBV23-1 is classed as an ORF, of uncertain function. This CDR3 has 15 amino acids. V lost 2 bases and J 2 bases, leaving 11 bases between the germline ends. CDR3 in amino acids: CASSQGQGPTDTQYF. The CDR3 DNA reads TGCGCCAGCAGTCAAGGGCAGGGACCCACAGATACGCAGTATTTT.

The rearrangement links TRBV10-3 to TRBJ2-6; D remains unclear. CDR1 is ENHRY and CDR2 is SYGVKD in the germline V gene. The CDR3 has 15 amino acids. The V end was cut by 3 bases, the J end by 0 bases, with 6 bases between. CDR3 in amino acids: CAISDGLSGANVLTF. The CDR3 nucleotides read TGTGCCATCAGTGACGGCCTCTCTGGGGCCAACGTCCTGACTTTC.

This rearrangement joins TRBV28 to TRBJ2-7, with D possibly matching TRBD1 (6 bases). The V end was cut by 8 bases, the J end by 1 base, with 12 bases between. Germline V gives CDR1 MDHEN, CDR2 SYDVKM. This CDR3 is built from 13 residues. DNA of the CDR3: TGTGCCAGCGTCGGGACACCATCCTACGAGCAGTACTTC. It encodes CASVGTPSYEQYF.

The chain couples TRBV19 to TRBJ2-2, with D perhaps TRBD2 (5 bases). Germline loops: CDR1 LNHDA, CDR2 SQIVND (reference sequence). The CDR3 consists of 11 residues. V lost 7 bases and J 7 bases, leaving 7 bases between the germline ends. CDR3 amino acids: CASTGGGELFF. In nucleotides, the CDR3 is TGTGCCAGTACAGGAGGCGGGGAGCTGTTTTTT.

This chain connects TRBV28 to TRBJ2-7, with TRBD1 matching over 7 bases. The CDR3 runs 13 residues. The V and J ends lost 7 bases and 2 bases, in that order; junction bases with no gene match: 5. CDR1 MDHEN and CDR2 SYDVKM come from the germline V gene. CDR3 nucleotides: TGTGCCAGCAAAATAGGGACAGCCTACGAGCAGTACTTC. Protein: CASKIGTAYEQYF.

V usage is TRBV13 and J usage is TRBJ2-3; 7 bases line up with TRBD2. Trimming took 6 bases from V and 3 from J; bases not matched to a gene: 15. Germline V gene lookup returns CDR1 PRHDT and CDR2 FYEKMQ (reference sequence). This CDR3 contains 17 residues. DNA for the CDR3: TGTGCCAGCAGGTCGCTTGAAAGGGGAGGGCCTACAGATACGCAGTATTTT. Amino acid sequence: CASRSLERGGPTDTQYF.

The V and J genes are TRBV5-4 and TRBJ2-3; D perhaps matches TRBD1 (6 bases). In germline, CDR1 is SGHNT, CDR2 YYREEE (reference sequence). The CDR3 runs 16 residues. V was shortened by 6 bases and J by 2 bases, with 19 bases between the two germline ends. For the CDR3, the DNA is TGTGCCAGCACTGGGGGACATGAGCGGCTCACAGATACGCAGTATTTT. It translates to CASTGGHERLTDTQYF.

The chain has TRBV11-1 and TRBJ2-5; 8 nucleotides agree with TRBD1. The CDR3 runs 14 residues. V lost 4 bases to trimming and J lost 5 bases; unmatched junction nucleotides: 6. Per the germline V gene, CDR1 is SGHAT and CDR2 is FQDESV (reference sequence). The CDR3 bases are TGTGCCAGCAGCTCAGACAGGGGTTTGGAGACCCAGTACTTC. Translation: CASSSDRGLETQYF.

J is TRBJ2-7 and V is TRBV19; no clear D. V was cut by 7 bases and J by 2 bases, with 12 bases left in between. There are 13 residues in the CDR3. Germline-derived CDR1 and CDR2 are LNHDA and SQIVND (reference sequence). The CDR3 protein is CASKADTTYEQYF. The DNA of the CDR3 is TGTGCCAGTAAGGCAGATACGACCTACGAGCAGTACTTC.

The J gene is TRBJ1-4, the V gene TRBV5-1; 7 bases are shared with TRBD1. This CDR3 has 16 amino acids. Germline V gene data show CDR1 as SGHRS and CDR2 as YFSETQ. With V trimmed by 2 bases and J by 4 bases, 8 bases remained unmatched. The CDR3 sequence is CASSLPGQGGNEKLFF. The CDR3 DNA is TGCGCCAGCAGCTTACCGGGCCAGGGGGGTAATGAAAAACTGTTTTTT.

With respect to this clone: Compared with germline, one end of the junction differs, possibly owing to a read error. The chain recombines TRBV5-1 with TRBJ2-5, with D possibly being TRBD1 (6 bases). From germline, CDR1 is SGHRS and CDR2 YFSETQ. The CDR3 has 13 amino acids. The CDR3 nucleotides are TGCGCCAGTACGGACAGCAACCAACAGACCCAGTACTTC. As protein: CASTDSNQQTQYF.

This clone was observed once. V usage is TRBV5-1 and J usage is TRBJ2-3; 9 bases are a match to TRBD1. Germline trimming cut 2 bases from V and 3 bases from J; bases unmatched to any gene: 7. This CDR3 region has 16 residues. Germline V CDR1 and CDR2: SGHRS, YFSETQ. The CDR3, as DNA: TGCGCCAGCAGCTTTAGAGACAGGGGGTTAACAGATACGCAGTATTTT. Translated: CASSFRDRGLTDTQYF.